This record covers a single T cell receptor beta chain. The germline CDR1 and CDR2 sequences are SNHLY and FYNNEI. V shed 6 bases, J shed 2 bases, and the junction held 6 bases outside the gene matches. This CDR3 is 16 amino acids long. These data belong to a study of technical replicates of blood from several donors. Measured with immunoSEQ multiplex PCR; TCRdb has only the in-frame clones, and not every one. Of about 83,000 clones in the sample, around 92% were seen once. The receptor's source is a human donor in good health. The rearrangement uses TRBV2 and TRBJ2-5, with TRBD2 matching 13 bases. What was sequenced was T cells isolated from PBMCs. CDR3 bases: TGTGCCAGCAGCCTCCTACTAGCGGGGGGGCAAGAGACCCAGTACTTC. Translated, it gives CASSLLLAGGQETQYF.